This T cell receptor (beta chain) was recovered during a study of CD8 T cells in ankylosing spondylitis. Whole-study findings and limits: One TCR beta motif, made up of eight highly homologous variants, appeared characteristic of ankylosing spondylitis blood. In reactive arthritis synovial fluid and blood, some motif variants had been reported before.

Each TCR beta library was made by quantitative 5'-RACE that incorporated molecular barcodes. TCRdb re-called the 5' RACE reads with MiXCR, one entry per CDR3 protein. The repertoire consists of about 450,000 distinct CDR3 sequences, with roughly 25% occurring once and the leading ten covering 0.89%. Turning to this clonotype: Its antigen remains unidentified.

Trimming stripped 7 bases from V and 6 bases from J, with 8 bases between. There are 11 residues in the CDR3. The chain recombines TRBV12-3 or TRBV12-4 with TRBJ2-3; D is ambiguous. Sequenced input: blood, either unsorted or a sorted T cell fraction (not recorded which). The TCR sequence derives from a male donor with ankylosing spondylitis. Here the CDR3 DNA reads TGTGCCAGCATTCTCCTGGATACGCAGTATTTT. Its protein is CASILLDTQYF.